This is a list of T cell receptor beta chains from one sample in a study of blood T cell repertoires in COVID-19. Sequenced by immunoSEQ multiplex PCR; TCRdb stores in-frame clones only, minus some. The sample holds roughly 68,000 clones; 89% are singletons and the top ten take 4.5% to 5%. The sequencing input was peripheral blood. The source of these receptors is a woman between 50 and 59 years old with active COVID-19. CDR3s include the opening cysteine and the closing phenylalanine or tryptophan. D genes are given only for firm matches. The listing skips clone size in some rows; elsewhere it reads once, few, many or a size class.

d_call clone_size j_call v_call cdr3_nt cdr3_aa
. . TRBJ2-7 TRBV5-1 TGCGCCAGCGGGAAAGAACTAGCTGTTTCAATGAAGGACGAGCAGTACTTC CASGKELAVSMKDEQYF
. . TRBJ2-3 TRBV27 TGTGCCAGCAGTACATTCGGGGAGTCGGCGGATACGCAGTATTTT CASSTFGESADTQYF
TRBD2 . TRBJ2-7 TRBV15 TGTGCCACCAGAGGGGCTAGCGGTCCCTACGAGCAGTACTTC CATRGASGPYEQYF
TRBD1 . TRBJ2-1 TRBV5-1 TGCGCCAGCAATCCGCAGGGGGTAATCCATGAGCAGTTCTTC CASNPQGVIHEQFF
TRBD1 . TRBJ2-7 TRBV7-3 TGTGCCAGCAGCTCACACGGGACAGGGGGCAGGGGCGAGCAGTACTTC CASSSHGTGGRGEQYF
TRBD1 . TRBJ2-7 TRBV5-6 TGTGCCAGCAGCTTAGTGGACAGGGACTCCGAGCAGTACTTC CASSLVDRDSEQYF
. . TRBJ2-1 TRBV11-3 TGTGCCAGCAGCTCCCGGACATCCGGAAAGATCAATGAGCAGTTCTTC CASSSRTSGKINEQFF
TRBD1 . TRBJ1-5 TRBV30 TGTGCCTGGAGTGAGGGACAGAGCAATCAGCCCCAGCATTTT CAWSEGQSNQPQHF
. once TRBJ1-1 TRBV30 TGTGCCTGGAGTGTATGGGCGCCCCGGGACATCGGTCCGGGCACTGAAGCTTTCTTT CAWSVWAPRDIGPGTEAFF
TRBD2 . TRBJ2-1 TRBV19 TGTGCCAGTAGTATTGGGACTAGCGGGGCATACAATGAGCAGTTCTTC CASSIGTSGAYNEQFF
. . TRBJ1-1 TRBV4-2 TGTGCCAGCAGCCAAAAAAGCGCTCAGGGTTGGGCTTTCTTT CASSQKSAQGWAFF
. . TRBJ1-6 TRBV3-1/TRBV3-2 TGTGCCAGCAGCCAAGGGACTTCTGGGAGCTCCTATAATTCACCCCTCCACTTT CASSQGTSGSSYNSPLHF
TRBD2 once TRBJ2-1 TRBV2 TGTGCCAGCACCCGGGAAGTAGCGGGAGATGAGCAGTTCTTC CASTREVAGDEQFF
. . TRBJ2-7 TRBV2 TGTGCCAGCAGTGAAAACCCAGGGATCTACGAGCAGTACTTC CASSENPGIYEQYF
. . TRBJ1-2 TRBV5-4 TGTGCCAGCAGCCCACGAGGGCTCAATACGGGCTACACCTTC CASSPRGLNTGYTF
TRBD2 . TRBJ2-7 TRBV18 TGTGCCAGCTTGGGGGCTAGCGGGACCGAGCAGTACTTC CASLGASGTEQYF
TRBD1 few TRBJ1-6 TRBV14 TGTGCCAGCAGTTGGACAGGGAGGAATTCACCCCTCCACTTT CASSWTGRNSPLHF